The entry below describes one TCR beta chain. Antigen unknown. Losses at the gene ends were 6 bases for V and 3 bases for J; bases not matched to a gene: 10. This CDR3 spans 14 amino acids. The germline CDR1 and CDR2 sequences are DFQATT and SNEGSKA (reference sequence). This sample's RNA came from whole unsorted tissue. The sample is drawn from a study of tumor and adjacent non-tumor tissue in lung cancer. Study overall: There were 11 to 13 adenocarcinoma, a couple of squamous cell carcinoma and 1 small cell lung cancer cases.

Study-wide results and caveats: Tumor TCR diversity, when higher, was linked to shorter survival. Tumor tissue had significantly higher TCR diversity than normal lung. Tumor repertoires had a smaller top 100 clone share than normal lung.

A modified ARM-PCR protocol with three rounds of nested PCR amplified TCRbeta. One entry per CDR3 protein, called by TCRdb with MiXCR from the multiplex PCR reads. The sample lists around 99,000 distinct CDR3 sequences; more than 70% were seen once. The sample consisted of lung tumor tissue. V is TRBV20-1 and J is TRBJ2-7; TRBD1 matches 8 bases. The clonotype originates from a woman in her sixties or seventies with non-small cell lung cancer. In DNA form, the CDR3 reads TGCAGTGCGCCGAAGGGACAGGACGTCTACGAGCAGTACTTC. Translating it yields CSAPKGQDVYEQYF.